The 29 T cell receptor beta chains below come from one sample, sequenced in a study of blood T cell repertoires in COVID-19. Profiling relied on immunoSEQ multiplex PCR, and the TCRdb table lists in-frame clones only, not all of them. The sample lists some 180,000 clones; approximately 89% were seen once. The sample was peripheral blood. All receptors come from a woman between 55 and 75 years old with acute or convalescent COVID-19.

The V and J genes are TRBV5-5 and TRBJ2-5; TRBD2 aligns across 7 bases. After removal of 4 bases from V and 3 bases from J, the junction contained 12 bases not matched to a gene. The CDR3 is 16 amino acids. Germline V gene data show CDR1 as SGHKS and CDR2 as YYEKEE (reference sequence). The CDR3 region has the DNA TGTGCCAGCAGCCCCCTCCCGGGGAGGGTAGAAGAGACCCAGTACTTC. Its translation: CASSPLPGRVEETQYF.

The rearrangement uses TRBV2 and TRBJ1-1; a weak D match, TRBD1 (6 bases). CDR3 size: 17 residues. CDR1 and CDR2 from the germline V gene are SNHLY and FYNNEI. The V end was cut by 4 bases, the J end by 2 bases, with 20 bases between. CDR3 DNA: TGTGCCAGCAGTGGGGCTGAGGGGGTGGCACCCAACACTGAAGCTTTCTTT. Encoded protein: CASSGAEGVAPNTEAFF.

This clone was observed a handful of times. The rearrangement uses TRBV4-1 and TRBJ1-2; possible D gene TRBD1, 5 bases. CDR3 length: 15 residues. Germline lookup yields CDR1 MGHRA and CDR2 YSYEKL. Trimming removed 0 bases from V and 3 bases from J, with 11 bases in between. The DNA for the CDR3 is TGCGCCAGCAGCCAAGAGGGGGGAGCAGACTATGGCTACACCTTC. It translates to CASSQEGGADYGYTF.

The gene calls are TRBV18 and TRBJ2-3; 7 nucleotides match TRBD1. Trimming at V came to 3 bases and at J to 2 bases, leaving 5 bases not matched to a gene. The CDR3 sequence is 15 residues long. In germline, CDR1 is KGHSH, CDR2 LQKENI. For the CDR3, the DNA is TGTGCCAGCTCACCCCGGGACAGAATCACAGATACGCAGTATTTT. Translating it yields CASSPRDRITDTQYF.

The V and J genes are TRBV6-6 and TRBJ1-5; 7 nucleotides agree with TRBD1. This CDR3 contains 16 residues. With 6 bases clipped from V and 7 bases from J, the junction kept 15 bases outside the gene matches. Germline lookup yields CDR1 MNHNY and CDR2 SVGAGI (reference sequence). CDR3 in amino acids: CASRASGGGAGQPQHF. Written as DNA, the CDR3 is TGTGCCAGCAGGGCCTCGGGAGGGGGCGCCGGGCAGCCCCAGCATTTT.

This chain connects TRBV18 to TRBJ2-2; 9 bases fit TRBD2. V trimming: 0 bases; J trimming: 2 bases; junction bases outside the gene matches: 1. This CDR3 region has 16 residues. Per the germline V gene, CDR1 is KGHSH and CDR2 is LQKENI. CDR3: CASSPPTSGNTGELFF. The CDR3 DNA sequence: TGTGCCAGCTCACCACCGACTAGCGGTAACACCGGGGAGCTGTTTTTT.

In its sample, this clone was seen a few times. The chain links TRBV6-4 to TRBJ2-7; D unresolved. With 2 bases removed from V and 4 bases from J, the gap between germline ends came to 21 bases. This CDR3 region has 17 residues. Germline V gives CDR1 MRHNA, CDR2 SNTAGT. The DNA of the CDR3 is TGTGCCAGCAGTGACCCAAAACCAGAGGTAGAGCCTTACGAGCAGTACGTC. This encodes CASSDPKPEVEPYEQYV.

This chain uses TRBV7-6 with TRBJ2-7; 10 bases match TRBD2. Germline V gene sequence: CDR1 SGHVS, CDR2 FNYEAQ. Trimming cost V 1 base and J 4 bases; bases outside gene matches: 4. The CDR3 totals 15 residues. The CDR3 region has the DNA TGTGCCAGCAGCTTAGGAGCTAGCGGGGGATACGAGCAGTACGTC. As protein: CASSLGASGGYEQYV.

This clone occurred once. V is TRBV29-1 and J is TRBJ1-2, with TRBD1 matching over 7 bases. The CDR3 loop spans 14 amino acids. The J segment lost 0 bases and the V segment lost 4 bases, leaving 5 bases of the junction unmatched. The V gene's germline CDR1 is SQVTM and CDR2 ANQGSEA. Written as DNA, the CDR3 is TGCAGCGTTGGGGGGACAGCTACTAACTATGGCTACACCTTC. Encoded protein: CSVGGTATNYGYTF.

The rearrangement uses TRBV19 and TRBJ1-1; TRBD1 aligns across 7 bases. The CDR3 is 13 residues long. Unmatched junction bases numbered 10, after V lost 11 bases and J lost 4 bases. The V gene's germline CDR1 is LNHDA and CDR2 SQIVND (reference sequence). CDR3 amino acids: CASNKGAGTEAFF. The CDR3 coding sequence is TGTGCCTCTAACAAGGGGGCTGGCACTGAAGCTTTCTTT.

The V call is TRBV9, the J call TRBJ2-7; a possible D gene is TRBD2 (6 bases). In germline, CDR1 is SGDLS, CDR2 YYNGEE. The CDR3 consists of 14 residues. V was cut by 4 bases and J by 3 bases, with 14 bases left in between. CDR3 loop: CASSPSGLFYEQYF. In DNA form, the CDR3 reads TGTGCCAGCAGCCCGTCGGGACTCTTCTACGAGCAGTACTTC.

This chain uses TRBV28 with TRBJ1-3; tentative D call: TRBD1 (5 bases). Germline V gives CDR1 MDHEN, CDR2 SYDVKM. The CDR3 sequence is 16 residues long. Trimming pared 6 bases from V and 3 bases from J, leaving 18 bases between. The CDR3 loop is CASSPLGTLLGNTIYF. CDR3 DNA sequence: TGTGCCAGCAGCCCCTTGGGGACTCTTCTTGGAAACACCATATATTTT.

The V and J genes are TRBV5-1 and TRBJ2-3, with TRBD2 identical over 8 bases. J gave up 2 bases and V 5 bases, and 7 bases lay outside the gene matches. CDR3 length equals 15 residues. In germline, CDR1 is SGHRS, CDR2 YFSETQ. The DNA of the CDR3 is TGCGCCAGCAGGACTCGGGAGGGCCCCACAGATACGCAGTATTTT. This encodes CASRTREGPTDTQYF.

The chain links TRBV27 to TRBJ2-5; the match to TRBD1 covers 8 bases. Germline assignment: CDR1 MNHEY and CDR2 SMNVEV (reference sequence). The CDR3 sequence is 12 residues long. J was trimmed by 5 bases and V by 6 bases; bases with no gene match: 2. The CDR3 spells CASRQGGETQYF. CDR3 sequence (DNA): TGTGCCAGCAGACAGGGGGGCGAGACCCAGTACTTC.

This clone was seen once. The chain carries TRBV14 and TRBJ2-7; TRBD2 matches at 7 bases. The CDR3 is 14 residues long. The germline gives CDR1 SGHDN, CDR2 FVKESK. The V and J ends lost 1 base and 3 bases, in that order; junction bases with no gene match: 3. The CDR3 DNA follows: TGTGCCAGCAGCCAAGGGACTAGGGGCTACGAGCAGTACTTC. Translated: CASSQGTRGYEQYF.

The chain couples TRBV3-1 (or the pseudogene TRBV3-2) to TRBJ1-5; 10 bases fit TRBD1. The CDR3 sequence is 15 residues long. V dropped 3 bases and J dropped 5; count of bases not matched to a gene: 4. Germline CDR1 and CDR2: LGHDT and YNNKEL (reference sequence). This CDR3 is CASSQTGGKDQPQHF. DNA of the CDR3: TGTGCCAGCAGCCAGACAGGGGGCAAGGATCAGCCCCAGCATTTT.

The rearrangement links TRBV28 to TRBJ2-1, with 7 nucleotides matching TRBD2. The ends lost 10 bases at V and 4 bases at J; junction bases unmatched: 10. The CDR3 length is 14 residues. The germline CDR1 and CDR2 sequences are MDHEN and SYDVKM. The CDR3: CAITGLGEYNEQFF. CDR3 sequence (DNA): TGTGCCATCACTGGACTAGGTGAATACAATGAGCAGTTCTTC.

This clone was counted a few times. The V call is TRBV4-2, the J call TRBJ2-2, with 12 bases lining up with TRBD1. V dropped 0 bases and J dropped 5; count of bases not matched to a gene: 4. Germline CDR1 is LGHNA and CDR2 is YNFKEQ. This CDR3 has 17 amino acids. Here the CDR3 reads CASSQDVGQGATGELFF. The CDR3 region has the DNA TGTGCCAGCAGCCAAGATGTGGGACAGGGGGCGACCGGGGAGCTGTTTTTT.

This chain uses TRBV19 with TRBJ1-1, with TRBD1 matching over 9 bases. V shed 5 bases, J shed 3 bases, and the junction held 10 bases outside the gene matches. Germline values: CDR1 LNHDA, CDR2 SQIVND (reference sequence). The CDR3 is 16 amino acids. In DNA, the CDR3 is TGTGCCAGTAGTGACCACAGGGGGCGCAGGGACACTGAAGCTTTCTTT. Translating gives CASSDHRGRRDTEAFF.

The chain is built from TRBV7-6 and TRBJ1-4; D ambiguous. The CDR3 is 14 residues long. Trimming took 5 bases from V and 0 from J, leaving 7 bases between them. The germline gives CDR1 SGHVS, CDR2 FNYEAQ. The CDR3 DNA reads TGTGCCAGCAGCCCGGTTGCAACTAATGAAAAACTGTTTTTT. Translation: CASSPVATNEKLFF.

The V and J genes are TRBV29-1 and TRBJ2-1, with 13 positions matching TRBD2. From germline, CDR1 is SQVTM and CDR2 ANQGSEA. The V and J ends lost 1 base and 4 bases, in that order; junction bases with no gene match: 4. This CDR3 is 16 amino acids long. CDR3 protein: CSVEGATSGRYNEQFF. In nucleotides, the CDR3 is TGCAGCGTTGAAGGAGCGACTAGCGGGAGGTACAATGAGCAGTTCTTC.

CDR3 amino acids: CASSRQYQNSPLHF. The CDR3 region has the DNA TGTGCCAGCAGTAGACAGTACCAGAATTCACCCCTCCACTTT. The J gene is TRBJ1-6, the V gene TRBV28, with D possibly being TRBD1 (5 bases). Germline V gene lookup returns CDR1 MDHEN and CDR2 SYDVKM. Trimming removed 5 bases at V and 7 bases at J, with 12 bases between. The CDR3 spans 14 residues. Full variable domain (rest looked up from reference TRBV28 and TRBJ1-6): DVKVTQSSRYLVKRTGEKVFLECVQDMDHENMFWYRQDPGLGLRLIYFSYDVKMKEKGDIPEGYSVSREKKERFSLILESASTNQTSMYLCASSRQYQNSPLHFGNGTRLTVT.

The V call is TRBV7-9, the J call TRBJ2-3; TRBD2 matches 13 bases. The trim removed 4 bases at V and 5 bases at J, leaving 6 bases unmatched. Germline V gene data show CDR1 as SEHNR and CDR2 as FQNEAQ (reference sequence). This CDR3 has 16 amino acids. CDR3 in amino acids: CASSWLTSGRIDTQYF. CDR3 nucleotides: TGTGCCAGCAGCTGGTTGACTAGCGGGAGGATAGATACGCAGTATTTT.

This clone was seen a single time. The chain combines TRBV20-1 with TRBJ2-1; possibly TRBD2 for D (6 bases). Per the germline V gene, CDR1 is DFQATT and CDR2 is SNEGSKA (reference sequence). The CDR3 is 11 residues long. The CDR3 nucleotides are TGCAGCATAGCGGACTACAATGAGCAGTTCTTC. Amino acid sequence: CSIADYNEQFF.

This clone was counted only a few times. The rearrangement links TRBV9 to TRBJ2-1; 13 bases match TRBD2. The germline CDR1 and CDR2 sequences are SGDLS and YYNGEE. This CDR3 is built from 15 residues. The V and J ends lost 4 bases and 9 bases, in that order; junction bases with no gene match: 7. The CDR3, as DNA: TGTGCCAGCAGCACTAGCGGGAGGGGAACGGGTGAGCAGTTCTTC. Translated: CASSTSGRGTGEQFF.

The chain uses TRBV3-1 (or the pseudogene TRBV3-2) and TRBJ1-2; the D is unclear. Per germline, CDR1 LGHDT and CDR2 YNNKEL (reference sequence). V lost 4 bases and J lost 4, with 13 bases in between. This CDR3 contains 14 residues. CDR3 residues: CASSPLRGGYGYTF. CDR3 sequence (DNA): TGTGCCAGCAGCCCCCTCCGGGGTGGCTATGGCTACACCTTC.

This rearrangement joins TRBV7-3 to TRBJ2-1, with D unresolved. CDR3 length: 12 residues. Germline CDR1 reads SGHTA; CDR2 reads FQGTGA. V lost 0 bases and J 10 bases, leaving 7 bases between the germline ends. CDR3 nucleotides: TGTGCCAGCAGCTTAACTGCAGGCGAGCAGTTCTTC. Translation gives CASSLTAGEQFF.

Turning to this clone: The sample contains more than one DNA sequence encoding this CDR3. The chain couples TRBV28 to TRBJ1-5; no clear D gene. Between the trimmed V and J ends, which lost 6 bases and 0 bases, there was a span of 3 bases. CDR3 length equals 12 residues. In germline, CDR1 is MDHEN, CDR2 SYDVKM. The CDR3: CASRYSNQPQHF. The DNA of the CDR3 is TGTGCCAGCAGATATAGCAATCAGCCCCAGCATTTT.

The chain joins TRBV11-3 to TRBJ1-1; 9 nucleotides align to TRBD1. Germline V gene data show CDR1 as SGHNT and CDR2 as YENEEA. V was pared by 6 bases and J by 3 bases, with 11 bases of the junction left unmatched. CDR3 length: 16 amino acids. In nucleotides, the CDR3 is TGTGCCAGCAGTACCCGAGGGACAGGGTGGCACACTGAAGCTTTCTTT. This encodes CASSTRGTGWHTEAFF. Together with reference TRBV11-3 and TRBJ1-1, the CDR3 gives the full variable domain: EAGVVQSPRYKIIEKKQPVAFWCNPISGHNTLYWYLQNLGQGPELLIRYENEEAVDDSQLPKDRFSAERLKGVDSTLKIQPAELGDSAVYLCASSTRGTGWHTEAFFGQGTRLTVV.